This TCR beta chain emerged from a study of blood T cells in healthy people across ages. There were healthy Caucasian individuals from Russia, aged roughly 6 to 95, serving as donors. RNA extraction gave at least 6 micrograms of total RNA per sample. Using a J-beta primer mix together with a sample-barcoded 5' primer, a second PCR was run for roughly 7 to 12 cycles. Carrying 12 random nucleotides, a template-switch adaptor labeled each individual cDNA molecule. All samples gave at least 2.5 million CDR3-containing paired-end reads. From the 5' RACE reads, TCRdb called clonotypes with MiXCR, one entry per CDR3 protein. The table has fewer than 2,000,000 distinct CDR3 sequences, about 39% seen once. The CDR3 has 12 amino acids. Per germline, CDR1 SGDLS and CDR2 YYNGEE. The V gene lost 4 bases and the J gene lost 13 bases, with 15 bases spanning the gap.

Sample: blood. The chain is built from TRBV9 and TRBJ2-4, with D possibly matching TRBD2 (6 bases). This sequence originates from a human donor in good health. The chain's CDR3 is CASSHGTGEQYF. In DNA form, the CDR3 reads TGTGCCAGCAGCCATGGGACGGGGGAGCAGTACTTC.